This TCR beta chain was recovered during a study of blood T cell repertoires in COVID-19 (TCRdb year 2020). About the full investigation: The collaborator samples originated in the United States, Italy and Spain and spanned the acute and convalescent phases of COVID-19. HLA class I and class II types, where available, came from metadata supplied by the sample provider rather than from assay-based typing. A freely available public database, intended as a resource for researchers studying the immune response to SARS-CoV-2, is where the repertoires were released. A de-identified subject ID, COVID-19 status, age in years and sex were almost always included in the sample metadata. Deeply sampled blood TCRbeta repertoires from subjects exposed to, actively infected with, or recovered from COVID-19 were included in the dataset. The samples were drawn from the first 160 participants of the ongoing ImmuneRACE study and from 1,254 subjects provided by 6 global collaborators. The material from the prospective study consisted of cDNA or gDNA derived from T cells, B-cell-depleted T cells, or PBMCs. General conclusions and limits of the study: How much clinical and demographic metadata was included differed by source and by participant, and the metadata was provided uncurated.

TCRbeta CDR3 regions were amplified from genomic DNA using the immunoSEQ Assay, a bias-controlled multiplex PCR. The paper's processing steps were these. Within the assay, amplification of reference gene primers was used to estimate how many nucleated cells each sample contained. Sequence reads were collapsed and filtered to measure the absolute abundance of every unique TCRbeta CDR3 rearrangement. For each sample, productive Simpson clonality was calculated by taking the square root of Simpson's diversity index across productive rearrangements. TCRdb took over this immuneACCESS table, retaining in-frame rearrangements with V and J assigned. Such tables are incomplete; in checked studies, under half of the missing clones stem from an unresolved V gene, and the remainder is unexplained. V and J calls plus clone size are reproduced from that table; the DNA served to infer D and trimming. This sample has about 73,000 clones in its table, and 75% to 85% of those were observed once. The biggest ten clones account for approximately 6% of the sample.

V and J are trimmed by 0 bases and 1 base, and the gene matches miss 8 bases of the junction. From the cysteine through the phenylalanine, the CDR3 covers 17 amino acids. Only the CDR3 region is kept as DNA, spanning 51 bases read in frame from base 1. Based on the germline V gene, the CDR1 and CDR2 sequences are SGHRS and YFSETQ. Whole blood was collected in K2EDTA tubes by collaborating institutions according to the institutions' own protocols. For TCRbeta analysis, collaborators shipped samples in one of three forms: frozen whole blood, isolated PBMCs, or DNA extracted from either of those sample types. In this sample, this clone turned up a few times. Its recognized antigen is unknown. No quality values exist for individual bases; no much larger clone is one base distant.

Material for sequencing was peripheral blood. Rearrangement joined TRBV5-1 to TRBJ1-2, with 8 bases aligning to TRBD1. The source of this sequence is a woman aged 60-75 years with acute or convalescent COVID-19. The bases read TGCGCCAGCAGCTTGGAGCCAGGGGGCGCGGATAACTATGGCTACACCTTC. This gives the protein CASSLEPGGADNYGYTF.